The 27 T cell receptor beta chains given below trace back to one sample, sequenced in a study. TCRdb re-called the RT-PCR reads with MiXCR, one entry per CDR3 protein. The sample lists about 680,000 distinct CDR3 sequences, approximately 14% occurring once. The sequenced material came from memory CD4+ T cells from blood. These receptors all stem from a female donor in good health, serving as a healthy control.

This clonotype was seen a few times. The gene calls are TRBV27 and TRBJ2-1, with TRBD1 matching over 8 bases. Germline V lookup: CDR1 MNHEY, CDR2 SMNVEV (reference sequence). CDR3 length equals 15 residues. V lost 3 bases, J lost 7 bases, and 8 bases stayed unmatched. This chain's CDR3 is CASSLARGRVNEQFF. The DNA of the CDR3 is TGTGCCAGCAGTTTGGCCAGGGGGCGAGTAAATGAGCAGTTCTTC.

This clonotype was found a few times. The chain joins TRBV6-2 or TRBV6-3 to TRBJ1-1, with D unresolved. In germline, CDR1 is MNHEY, CDR2 SVGEGT. There are 14 residues in the CDR3. V dropped 1 base and J dropped 1 base, with 7 bases sitting between them. CDR3 coding DNA: TGTGCCAGCAGTTACTTGGCAGGGAACACTGAAGCTTTCTTT. Amino acid sequence: CASSYLAGNTEAFF.

The gene calls are TRBV6-1 and TRBJ1-5, with TRBD1 identical over 8 bases. J gave up 4 bases and V 7 bases, and 9 bases lay outside the gene matches. CDR1 is MNHNS and CDR2 is SASEGT in the germline V gene. The CDR3 runs 15 residues. CDR3 in DNA: TGTGCCAGCACTCCTACGACAGGGGAGAATCAGCCCCAGCATTTT. Translating it yields CASTPTTGENQPQHF.

The chain carries TRBV3-1 and TRBJ2-6; D gene ambiguous. V shed 0 bases and J shed 0 bases, with 6 bases lying between them. The germline V gene encodes CDR1 LGHDT and CDR2 YNNKEL (reference sequence). The CDR3 runs to 16 residues. This CDR3 is CASSQDPGSGANVLTF. CDR3 bases: TGTGCCAGCAGCCAAGATCCAGGCTCTGGGGCCAACGTCCTGACTTTC.

J is TRBJ1-1 and V is TRBV20-1; D remains ambiguous. Trimming shortened V by 6 bases and J by 1 base, and 12 bases separated the two germline ends. Germline assignment: CDR1 DFQATT and CDR2 SNEGSKA (reference sequence). The CDR3 extends over 13 amino acids. CDR3 sequence reads: CSAALQPNTEAFF. Written as DNA, the CDR3 is TGCAGTGCGGCCTTACAGCCGAACACTGAAGCTTTCTTT.

This rearrangement joins TRBV6-5 to TRBJ2-7; D may be TRBD2 (6 bases). This CDR3 contains 14 residues. V gave up 2 bases and J gave up 2 bases, with 10 bases separating them. Per the germline V gene, CDR1 is MNHEY and CDR2 is SVGAGI. The CDR3 nucleotides are TGTGCCAGCAGTTACGACGGGGGTCCCTACGAGCAGTACTTC. Translation gives CASSYDGGPYEQYF.

This clonotype was seen repeatedly, ten times or more. V usage is TRBV12-3 or TRBV12-4 and J usage is TRBJ2-2; D may be TRBD1 (5 bases). The CDR3 is 14 residues long. Trimming took off 5 bases at V and 0 bases at J, with 7 bases between the two ends. CDR3 coding DNA: TGTGCCAGCAGTAGACAGACGAACACCGGGGAGCTGTTTTTT. Amino acid sequence: CASSRQTNTGELFF.

This clonotype was observed many times. The CDR3 bases are TGCAGCGTTGGCCGTAAGAACACTGAAGCTTTCTTT. Translation: CSVGRKNTEAFF. V is TRBV29-1 and J is TRBJ1-1; D not certain. This CDR3 is built from 12 residues. V lost 4 bases, J lost 1 base, and 7 bases lay in between. Per the germline V gene, CDR1 is SQVTM and CDR2 is ANQGSEA.

This clonotype was seen only a few times. The rearrangement uses TRBV7-3 and TRBJ1-5; D not resolved. Trimming removed 2 bases from V and 7 bases from J, with 9 bases in between. Per the germline V gene, CDR1 is SGHTA and CDR2 is FQGTGA. The CDR3 is made up of 13 amino acids. This chain's CDR3 is CASSLGPAQPQHF. DNA for the CDR3: TGTGCCAGCAGCTTAGGACCAGCCCAGCCCCAGCATTTT.

The chain links TRBV11-2 to TRBJ2-2; the match to TRBD1 covers 9 bases. The CDR3 is 15 amino acids. V lost 1 base and J lost 6; bases outside the gene matches: 3. From germline, CDR1 is SGHAT and CDR2 FQNNGV. The CDR3 coding sequence is TGTGCCAGCAGCTTAGGGGACAGGGTGGCCGGGGAGCTGTTTTTT. Its translation: CASSLGDRVAGELFF.

J is TRBJ2-3 and V is TRBV30; 8 nucleotides match TRBD2. CDR1 and CDR2 (germline): GTSNPN, SVGIG (reference sequence). CDR3 length: 14 residues. V shed 7 bases and J 9 bases; nucleotides not matched to a gene: 15. The CDR3 nucleotides read TGTGCCTTTCAACTGTTCACTAGCGGAGTAACGCAGTATTTT. Protein sequence: CAFQLFTSGVTQYF.

This clonotype came up many times. The rearrangement uses TRBV5-1 and TRBJ2-2; 10 nucleotides line up with TRBD2. Germline V gives CDR1 SGHRS, CDR2 YFSETQ. The CDR3 is made up of 18 amino acids. The V and J ends lost 0 bases and 0 bases, in that order; junction bases with no gene match: 5. CDR3 coding DNA: TGCGCCAGCAGCTTGGGGTCGACTAGCGGGTCGAACACCGGGGAGCTGTTTTTT. It codes for CASSLGSTSGSNTGELFF.

There are a few counts of this clonotype. This chain joins TRBV24-1 and TRBJ2-1; the D gene could be TRBD1 or TRBD2 (5 bases each). Germline V gene sequence: CDR1 KGHDR, CDR2 SFDVKD. V was cut by 4 bases and J by 0 bases, with 15 bases left in between. The CDR3 contains 17 residues. The CDR3 loop is CATSDPGDRRSYNEQFF. Here the CDR3 DNA reads TGTGCCACCAGTGACCCCGGGGACCGACGCTCCTACAATGAGCAGTTCTTC.

Concerning this clonotype itself: Given a much more abundant clone one base away, this may be a read error. The V call is TRBV5-1, the J call TRBJ2-5; the D gene is possibly TRBD2 (6 bases). Germline loops: CDR1 SGHRS, CDR2 YFSETQ. The CDR3 runs 14 residues. V shed 1 base and J shed 1 base, with 8 bases lying between them. This CDR3 reads CASSLWGVQETQYF. CDR3 bases: TGCGCCAGCAGCTTGTGGGGGGTCCAAGAGACCCAGTACTTC.

This clonotype was detected a few times. The chain is built from TRBV28 and TRBJ1-2; tentatively, D is TRBD1 (5 bases). CDR1 is MDHEN and CDR2 is SYDVKM in the germline V gene. The V end lost 5 bases, the J end lost 8 bases, and 18 bases lay between the germline ends. The CDR3 is 14 amino acids. The CDR3 here is CASSIRDLWGGYTF. In nucleotides, the CDR3 is TGTGCCAGCAGTATAAGGGACCTCTGGGGGGGCTACACCTTC.

This chain uses TRBV6-1 with TRBJ1-3; TRBD1 is a possible D gene (5 bases). The V end lost 3 bases, the J end lost 4 bases, and 16 bases lay between the germline ends. Per the germline V gene, CDR1 is MNHNS and CDR2 is SASEGT. The CDR3 sequence is 16 residues long. The CDR3 nucleotides read TGTGCCAGCAGTGATCGTGGGGCGTTGATAGGAAACACCATATATTTT. It translates to CASSDRGALIGNTIYF.

In its sample, this clonotype was seen once. This sequence joins TRBV18 and TRBJ1-3; no clear D gene. Germline V gene sequence: CDR1 KGHSH, CDR2 LQKENI. V was cut by 3 bases and J by 2 bases, with 8 bases left in between. The length of the CDR3 is 14 residues. CDR3 sequence: CASSPTLAGNTIYF. The CDR3, as DNA: TGTGCCAGCTCACCGACCCTGGCTGGAAACACCATATATTTT.

The chain uses TRBV28 and TRBJ2-5, with D unresolved. This CDR3 is built from 14 residues. The germline V gene has CDR1 MDHEN and CDR2 SYDVKM. Trimming removed 3 bases at V and 5 bases at J, with 13 bases between. The CDR3 protein is CASSFLGLGETQYF. In DNA form, the CDR3 reads TGTGCCAGCAGTTTTCTGGGTCTAGGGGAGACCCAGTACTTC.

This rearrangement joins TRBV4-1 to TRBJ1-1, with 9 positions matching TRBD1. This CDR3 has 16 amino acids. V gave up 0 bases and J gave up 13 bases; unmatched junction bases: 15. The V gene's germline CDR1 is MGHRA and CDR2 YSYEKL. This chain's CDR3 is CASSQDRNRGRPMGFF. CDR3 DNA sequence: TGCGCCAGCAGCCAAGATCGGAACAGGGGGCGCCCAATGGGTTTCTTT.

In its sample, this clonotype was seen a few times. This chain links TRBV5-5 with TRBJ1-5; perhaps TRBD1 as D (6 bases). Germline assignment: CDR1 SGHKS and CDR2 YYEKEE (reference sequence). Trimming took off 4 bases at V and 11 bases at J, with 13 bases between the two ends. The CDR3 has 12 residues. The CDR3, as DNA: TGTGCCAGCAGCGGAGGGACATCGGCCCAGCATTTT. Translating it yields CASSGGTSAQHF.

The table lists this clonotype with a few counts. V usage is TRBV20-1 and J usage is TRBJ2-5, with D unclear. Trimming cost V 3 bases and J 5 bases, with 7 bases left between them. In germline, CDR1 is DFQATT, CDR2 SNEGSKA (reference sequence). There are 11 residues in the CDR3. The CDR3: CSASRAETQYF. CDR3 DNA sequence: TGCAGTGCTAGTAGAGCTGAGACCCAGTACTTC.

There are many counts of this clonotype. The rearrangement links TRBV20-1 to TRBJ2-3; D is unresolved. Trimming removed 4 bases from V and 0 bases from J, with 14 bases in between. Germline loops: CDR1 DFQATT, CDR2 SNEGSKA (reference sequence). The CDR3 contains 15 residues. CDR3 sequence: CSAIVGGVSTDTQYF. As DNA, the CDR3 is TGCAGTGCTATCGTTGGTGGGGTTAGCACAGATACGCAGTATTTT.

This clonotype has ten or more counts. V gene TRBV12-3 or TRBV12-4 combines with J gene TRBJ2-7; D not certain. The CDR3 loop spans 14 amino acids. Trimming left V 6 bases short and J 5 bases short, with 17 bases between. The CDR3 here is CASSFGPVRNEQYF. Here the CDR3 DNA reads TGTGCCAGCAGCTTCGGTCCAGTGAGAAACGAGCAGTACTTC.

This clonotype was seen a handful of times. The V and J genes are TRBV5-1 and TRBJ2-3; D tentatively fits TRBD1 or TRBD2 (5 bases each). Germline-derived CDR1 and CDR2 are SGHRS and YFSETQ. The V end was cut by 4 bases, the J end by 2 bases, with 14 bases between. The CDR3 has 15 amino acids. In DNA form, the CDR3 reads TGCGCCAGCAGCCCAGGGACGGTCAACACAGATACGCAGTATTTT. Translated: CASSPGTVNTDTQYF.

The rearrangement uses TRBV20-1 and TRBJ1-2; D is unclear. The CDR3 is made up of 12 amino acids. Germline-derived CDR1 and CDR2 are DFQATT and SNEGSKA (reference sequence). V was trimmed by 0 bases and J by 8 bases, leaving 10 bases between them. The CDR3 region is CSAREGGEGYTF. The CDR3 DNA sequence: TGCAGTGCTAGAGAGGGAGGTGAAGGCTACACCTTC.

This clonotype was seen only a few times. The chain joins TRBV4-2 to TRBJ1-5; 8 bases agree with TRBD1. Trimming removed 1 base from V and 7 bases from J; junction bases left unmatched: 3. The CDR3 runs to 14 residues. Germline V gene data show CDR1 as LGHNA and CDR2 as YNFKEQ. In DNA form, the CDR3 reads TGTGCCAGCAGCCAAGCGACAGGGGACCAGCCCCAGCATTTT. Protein sequence: CASSQATGDQPQHF.

This clonotype showed up just a few times. The chain joins TRBV6-1 to TRBJ1-2, with a tentative D call TRBD1 (6 bases). The CDR3 spans 13 residues. Deletions cut 7 bases from V and 2 bases from J, with 11 bases between. Germline V gene data show CDR1 as MNHNS and CDR2 as SASEGT. CDR3 protein: CASTRDINYGYTF. CDR3 nucleotide sequence: TGTGCCAGCACGCGGGACATCAACTATGGCTACACCTTC.